This is a list of T cell receptor beta chains from one sample in a study of cytomegalovirus exposure and HLA in healthy donors. The repertoire was sequenced with immunoSEQ multiplex PCR; TCRdb's copy has only in-frame clones and lacks some. The sample holds a few hundred thousand clones; about 83% are singletons and the top ten take 15% to 18%. Input material: PBMCs. The origin of the receptors is a middle-aged man in good health and CMV-seronegative. CDR3s include the opening cysteine and the closing phenylalanine or tryptophan. A D gene is named only where the DNA matches it firmly. Only some rows state a clone size, as once, few, many or a class for expanded clones.

size,D,length,V,J,CDR3,DNA
NA,TRBD1,16,TRBV5-1,TRBJ2-5,CASSPGQGVLVETQYF,TGCGCCAGCAGCCCGGGACAGGGCGTCCTTGTCGAGACCCAGTACTTC
NA,TRBD1,14,TRBV27,TRBJ2-1,CASSRGTGGNEQFF,TGTGCCAGCAGTAGGGGGACAGGGGGCAATGAGCAGTTCTTC
few,NA,15,TRBV28,TRBJ2-2,CASSLAGVDTGELFF,TGTGCCAGCAGTTTAGCAGGGGTGGACACCGGGGAGCTGTTTTTT
NA,NA,12,TRBV28,TRBJ1-5,CASRAEDQPQHF,TGTGCCAGCAGGGCAGAGGATCAGCCCCAGCATTTT
NA,NA,15,TRBV9,TRBJ1-2,CASSVESGRGHGYTF,TGTGCCAGCAGCGTAGAGTCGGGAAGAGGACATGGCTACACCTTC
NA,NA,16,TRBV13,TRBJ2-3,CASSLEREAGRDTQYF,TGTGCCAGCAGCTTGGAAAGGGAGGCCGGCCGCGATACGCAGTATTTT
NA,TRBD1,16,TRBV5-4,TRBJ2-3,CASSHRSGQGADTQYF,TGTGCCAGCAGCCATAGATCGGGCCAGGGGGCAGATACGCAGTATTTT
NA,TRBD1,16,TRBV7-9,TRBJ2-1,CASSLETGSPYNEQFF,TGTGCCAGCAGCTTAGAGACAGGGAGCCCCTACAATGAGCAGTTCTTC
NA,TRBD2,19,TRBV9,TRBJ2-2,CASSVEGRLAGGPAGELFF,TGTGCCAGCAGCGTAGAAGGGAGGCTAGCGGGGGGGCCTGCCGGGGAGCTGTTTTTT
NA,TRBD2,19,TRBV7-9,TRBJ2-1,CASSFGLAGGPTEQTSQFF,TGTGCCAGCAGCTTCGGACTAGCGGGGGGTCCAACTGAACAGACGTCGCAGTTCTTC
NA,NA,14,TRBV6-5,TRBJ2-5,CASNQGHRQETQYF,TGTGCCAGCAACCAGGGACATCGTCAAGAGACCCAGTACTTC
NA,NA,16,TRBV9,TRBJ2-2,CASSVGLGENTGELFF,TGTGCCAGCAGCGTAGGACTAGGGGAGAACACCGGGGAGCTGTTTTTT
once,NA,14,TRBV11-2,TRBJ2-5,CASTFLGSQETQYF,TGTGCCAGCACCTTCCTGGGGAGCCAAGAGACCCAGTACTTC
NA,NA,14,TRBV7-2,TRBJ2-7,CASSLAHGSYEQYF,TGTGCCAGCAGCTTAGCGCACGGTTCCTACGAGCAGTACTTC
NA,TRBD1,18,TRBV5-1,TRBJ1-1,CASKDGVWDRGKNTEAFF,TGCGCCAGCAAGGACGGTGTTTGGGACAGGGGGAAAAACACTGAAGCTTTCTTT
NA,TRBD1,12,TRBV27,TRBJ2-7,CASSYTGGEQYF,TGTGCCAGCAGCTATACAGGGGGCGAGCAGTACTTC
NA,TRBD1,13,TRBV4-2,TRBJ1-2,CASSPDRVFGYTF,TGTGCCAGCAGCCCGGACAGGGTTTTCGGCTACACCTTC
NA,TRBD2,15,TRBV4-1,TRBJ2-7,CASSQEGGSSYEQYF,TGCGCCAGCAGCCAAGAGGGCGGGAGCTCCTACGAGCAGTACTTC
NA,NA,14,TRBV27,TRBJ1-6,CASSLKVENSPLHF,TGTGCCAGCAGTTTAAAGGTGGAGAATTCACCCCTCCACTTT
NA,NA,12,TRBV19,TRBJ1-1,CATGRLNTEAFF,TGTGCCACCGGTCGGTTGAACACTGAAGCTTTCTTT
NA,NA,12,TRBV29-1,TRBJ1-3,CSVAGSGNTIYF,TGCAGCGTTGCCGGGTCTGGAAACACCATATATTTT
NA,NA,14,TRBV4-3,TRBJ2-1,CASSQDSVINEQFF,TGCGCCAGCAGCCAAGATAGCGTCATCAATGAGCAGTTCTTC
few,NA,13,TRBV30,TRBJ1-2,CAWSVARAYGYTF,TGTGCCTGGAGTGTAGCCAGGGCTTACGGCTACACCTTC
once,NA,13,TRBV4-1,TRBJ2-7,CASKHPGSAEQYF,TGCGCCAGCAAGCACCCAGGGTCCGCCGAGCAGTACTTC
NA,NA,13,TRBV25-1,TRBJ1-5,CASSEGGTGPQHF,TGTGCCAGCAGTGAAGGGGGCACCGGGCCCCAGCATTTT
few,NA,14,TRBV15,TRBJ1-1,CATSRDGGNTEAFF,TGTGCCACCAGCAGAGACGGCGGGAACACTGAAGCTTTCTTT
NA,TRBD2,17,TRBV5-1,TRBJ2-3,CASSKRTLAGVGDTQYF,TGCGCCAGCAGCAAGAGAACCCTAGCGGGAGTCGGCGATACGCAGTATTTT
once,TRBD2,14,TRBV7-3,TRBJ2-3,CASTAGGRTDTQYF,TGTGCCAGCACAGCGGGAGGCCGCACAGATACGCAGTATTTT
NA,NA,16,TRBV18,TRBJ2-3,CASSPGLVPSTDTQYF,TGTGCCAGCTCACCGGGGCTAGTCCCCAGCACAGATACGCAGTATTTT
NA,NA,15,TRBV9,TRBJ2-2,CASSVGTGNTGELFF,TGTGCCAGCAGCGTAGGAACGGGAAACACCGGGGAGCTGTTTTTT
NA,TRBD2,12,TRBV5-8,TRBJ2-7,CASSSGRTKQDF,TGTGCCAGCAGCTCCGGGAGGACCAAACAGGACTTC
NA,NA,16,TRBV5-1,TRBJ2-5,CASSLGSLATQETQYF,TGCGCCAGCAGCTTGGGTAGTCTGGCGACACAAGAGACCCAGTACTTC
NA,NA,16,TRBV15,TRBJ1-2,CATSRDDVGAGYGYTF,TGTGCCACCAGCAGAGATGATGTGGGCGCTGGGTATGGCTACACCTTC
NA,NA,14,TRBV5-4,TRBJ1-2,CASSNLTDNYGYTF,TGTGCCAGCAGCAATTTAACAGACAACTATGGCTACACCTTC
NA,NA,16,TRBV4-2,TRBJ1-5,CASSQETGNLNQPQHF,TGTGCCAGCAGCCAAGAAACAGGCAACCTCAATCAGCCCCAGCATTTT
NA,NA,12,TRBV28,TRBJ2-7,CASSLKAYEQYF,TGTGCCAGCAGTTTAAAAGCTTACGAGCAGTACTTC
NA,TRBD1,14,TRBV6-6,TRBJ1-2,CASSRGTDNPGYTF,TGTGCCAGCAGTAGAGGGACAGACAATCCGGGCTACACCTTC
NA,NA,19,TRBV5-1,TRBJ2-3,CASRPSPRDGLRSTDTQYF,TGCGCCAGCAGACCCTCCCCTCGGGATGGATTAAGAAGCACAGATACGCAGTATTTT
NA,NA,14,TRBV7-9,TRBJ1-4,CASSSGRGNEKLFF,TGTGCCAGCAGCTCAGGGCGGGGGAATGAAAAACTGTTTTTT
NA,TRBD2,17,TRBV14,TRBJ2-3,CASSQAELAGVTDTQYF,TGTGCCAGCAGCCAAGCGGAACTAGCGGGAGTAACAGATACGCAGTATTTT
NA,NA,12,TRBV25-1,TRBJ1-6,CASSDYVGELHF,TGTGCCAGCAGTGATTACGTCGGAGAGCTCCACTTT
NA,NA,14,TRBV27,TRBJ2-7,CASSWRLGSYEQYF,TGTGCCAGCAGTTGGCGGTTAGGCTCCTACGAGCAGTACTTC